A selection of T cell receptor beta chains follows, all from one sample in a study of liver allograft versus peripheral blood T cells. TCRdb itself ran the reads through MiXCR, one entry per CDR3 protein. The repertoire holds some 10,000 distinct CDR3 sequences, about 25% seen once, with around 1.4% in the top ten. The origin of the receptors is a human patient who had a liver transplant. Some T cells may arise from the graft donor. The CDR3 runs from the conserved cysteine through the conserved F or W. Each record gives: J gene, D gene, clone size, V gene, CDR3 DNA, CDR3 protein. A D gene is named only where the DNA matches it firmly. Expanded clones get a size class; other rows say once, few or many, or leave the size out.

>TRBJ1-4|.|medium-sized|TRBV7-9
TGTGCCAGCAGCCCCCAAAAGGGAAAACTGTTTTTT
CASSPQKGKLFF
>TRBJ1-1|.|.|TRBV28
TGTGCCAGCAGTTTCCCCCCCCCTAGACGTTTGCACACTGAAGCTTTCTTT
CASSFPPPRRLHTEAFF
>TRBJ1-2|.|medium-sized|TRBV6-2/TRBV6-3
TGTGCCAGCGGACCCCGGGGCAGCTACTATGGCTACACCTTC
CASGPRGSYYGYTF
>TRBJ1-5|.|medium-sized|TRBV27
TGTGCCAGCAGTCCAGGGGATAGCAATCAGCCCCAGCATTTT
CASSPGDSNQPQHF
>TRBJ2-2|.|medium-sized|TRBV24-1
TGTGCCACCAGATCAGGGAGAACCGGGGAGCTGTTTTTT
CATRSGRTGELFF
>TRBJ1-1|.|.|TRBV20-1
TGCAGTGCCAGGAGGGACAAGTACACTGAAGCTTTCTTT
CSARRDKYTEAFF
>TRBJ1-2|TRBD1|.|TRBV5-4
TGTGCCAGCAGCTCCTCAAACCACAGGGGTGGCTACACCTTC
CASSSSNHRGGYTF
>TRBJ1-2|TRBD1|few|TRBV20-1
TGCAGTGCTGGACAGGGGGCTTTGGACTATGGCTACACCTTC
CSAGQGALDYGYTF
>TRBJ1-2|.|.|TRBV7-9
TGTGCCAGCAGCAACCACGCCGTGCAGACGAGGGGGGGCTACACCTTC
CASSNHAVQTRGGYTF
>TRBJ1-5|.|.|TRBV18
TGTGCCAGCTCTGGTCAGGGCAATCAGCCCCAACATTTT
CASSGQGNQPQHF
>TRBJ2-7|.|medium-sized|TRBV18
TGTGCCAGCTCACCACCAGGATGGAGCTCCTACGAGCAGTACTTC
CASSPPGWSSYEQYF
>TRBJ2-7|TRBD1|medium-sized|TRBV15
TGTGCCACCAGCAGGGGACAGGTCGGTTTCTACGAGCAGTACTTC
CATSRGQVGFYEQYF
>TRBJ1-2|.|medium-sized|TRBV29-1
TGCAGCGCTGAAGAGGGTCACCTCTATGGCTACACCTTC
CSAEEGHLYGYTF
>TRBJ2-7|.|few|TRBV30
TGTGCCTGGAGTCCAATGACGGACAGTGAGCAGTACTTC
CAWSPMTDSEQYF
>TRBJ2-7|.|.|TRBV10-1
TGCGCCAGCATTCAGGCCAAAAGGGACGAGCAGTACTTC
CASIQAKRDEQYF
>TRBJ2-2|TRBD1|few|TRBV30
TGTGCCTGGAGTTTTCCGGGACAGGGGGCAACCGGGGAGCTGTTTTTT
CAWSFPGQGATGELFF
>TRBJ1-1|.|medium-sized|TRBV6-1
TGTGCCAGCAGATCGGGGGGCGCATTCGGCACTGAAGCTTTCTTT
CASRSGGAFGTEAFF